This T cell receptor beta chain stems from a study of response to subunit inactivated influenza vaccine. Study-wide findings and caveats: It was suggested by the authors that few new T cells are recruited by each seasonal influenza vaccination.

This clonotype was recorded a few times. Antigen unknown. The CDR3 runs 14 residues. Trimming removed 7 bases from V and 8 bases from J; junction bases left unmatched: 15. CDR1 and CDR2 (germline): SQVTM, ANQGSEA. TCRdb analysed the RT-PCR reads with MiXCR anew, one entry per CDR3 protein. The repertoire holds approximately 300,000 distinct CDR3 sequences, about 20% seen once, with about 9.4% in the top ten. The source is a man aged 50 to 75 who received an inactivated influenza vaccine. The sequencing here drew on PBMCs from blood, taken about 19 months after vaccination. The chain has TRBV29-1 and TRBJ1-2; 8 bases are shared with TRBD1. This chain's CDR3 is CSALQNRGEYGYTF. CDR3 DNA sequence: TGCAGCGCTTTACAAAACAGGGGGGAGTACGGCTACACCTTC.